This T cell receptor (beta chain) was identified during a study of shared clonotypes between healthy human individuals. The overall study: A few men and two women, aged 18 to 49, were donors. Study results and limitations: Among several donors, about 5% of naive CD4 clonotypes were found in common. Some clonotypes were shared by all four sorted-subset donors, while others were not shared. The non-shared ones had lower generation probabilities than the shared ones.

Terminally differentiated effector memory CD45RA+ cells were excluded from the naive CD8 cells, which were CD45RO-negative and positively selected for CCR7. TCRdb's copy holds only in-frame clones and misses some; the assay was immunoSEQ multiplex PCR. The sample includes more than 2 million clones, around 95% of them seen just once. Points on this clone: Its antigen is as yet unknown.

Sequencing was performed on naive CD8+ T cells from PBMCs. The sequence came from a young man in good health. Some clones in this sample may be carry-over from other donors' samples.

CDR3 coding DNA: TGTGCCAGCAGCTTAGGACTAGCGGGAGGGCTGTACAATGAGCAGTTCTTC. It is translated as CASSLGLAGGLYNEQFF. V and J are TRBV7-9 and TRBJ2-1, with 14 bases that match TRBD2. The J segment lost 4 bases and the V segment lost 1 base, leaving 3 bases of the junction unmatched. This CDR3 comprises 17 residues. Germline V gives CDR1 SEHNR, CDR2 FQNEAQ (reference sequence).